This T cell receptor (beta chain) originates from a study of blood T cell repertoires in COVID-19. The CDR3 consists of 12 residues. V gave up 5 bases and J gave up 5 bases, with 9 bases separating them. Per the germline V gene, CDR1 is SGHTA and CDR2 is FQGNSA. As handled by the study authors: Reference gene primer amplification gave estimated nucleated cell counts. Repertoires were generated with immunoSEQ multiplex PCR, while TCRdb's copy carries only in-frame clones and drops some. V and J calls and clone size come straight from that table; D and trimming were deduced from the DNA. The sample lists about 100,000 clones; approximately 87% were seen once.

The sequence came from a human donor in a cohort sampled during active COVID-19. What was sequenced was peripheral blood. This sequence joins TRBV7-2 and TRBJ1-1; D unresolved. The CDR3 sequence: CASSDTRTEAFF. DNA of the CDR3: TGTGCCAGCAGCGACACACGGACTGAAGCTTTCTTT. The full variable domain, its missing parts supplied by reference TRBV7-2 and TRBJ1-1, is GAGVSQSPSNKVTEKGKDVELRCDPISGHTALYWYRQSLGQGLEFLIYFQGNSAPDKSGLPSDRFSAERTGGSVSTLTIQRTQQEDSAVYLCASSDTRTEAFFGQGTRLTVV.